This TCR beta chain was recorded in a study of CD8 T cells in ankylosing spondylitis listed by TCRdb under 2017. About the investigation overall: To find TCR variants linked to disease, the study profiled T cell receptor beta repertoires in ankylosing spondylitis patients and healthy donors. The full study cohort was made up of 25 ankylosing spondylitis patients and 108 healthy donors. Peripheral blood was sampled, and synovial fluid was additionally collected from ankylosing spondylitis patients. The investigation overall reported the following: The disease-linked clones were reported as significantly enriched in matched synovial fluid samples from ankylosing spondylitis patients. In peripheral blood, the disease-linked clones were found at relatively low frequencies and had a CD8+ phenotype. Some motif variants had previously been reported in the synovial fluid and blood of reactive arthritis patients, which suggests shared mechanisms of disease initiation. Blood from ankylosing spondylitis patients appeared to be characterized by a TCR beta motif composed of under 10 highly homologous amino acid variants.

As regards this clonotype: Its antigen is not yet known. There are no base qualities to consult, and no much larger clone falls within one base.

The reads were generated on an Illumina HiSeq 2500. Quantitative 5'-RACE with molecular barcodes was the method used to prepare the TCR beta libraries. Under the source paper's analysis protocol: To identify disease-linked TCR variants, a new computational method was used, one built on a probabilistic model of VDJ rearrangement. In TCRdb, the public reads were trimmed at Q25 with fastp and aligned with MiXCR, with productive beta chains retained. A single entry per CDR3 protein holds the most common genes and DNA from its merged rows. TCRdb, rather than the study authors, made the V and J calls. The sample table lists a few hundred thousand distinct CDR3 sequences, approximately 20% of them with a count of one. The ten biggest clones cover about a sixth of the sample. This clonotype originated in a male donor with ankylosing spondylitis. The specimen was blood, either unsorted or a sorted T cell fraction (not recorded which).

The DNA sequence reads TGTGCCAGCAGTCCACCCTCGGGTACCGGGGAGCTGTTTTTT. Its protein reads: CASSPPSGTGELFF. The chain couples TRBV28 to TRBJ2-2; the D gene lacks a confident call. The CDR1 and CDR2 encoded by the germline V gene are MDHEN and SYDVKM. Including the terminal cysteine and phenylalanine, the CDR3 comprises 14 residues. The sequence is cut down to CDR3 DNA, 42 bases in frame from base 1. V and J are truncated by 5 bases and 5 bases respectively, leaving an intervening sequence of 12 bases.